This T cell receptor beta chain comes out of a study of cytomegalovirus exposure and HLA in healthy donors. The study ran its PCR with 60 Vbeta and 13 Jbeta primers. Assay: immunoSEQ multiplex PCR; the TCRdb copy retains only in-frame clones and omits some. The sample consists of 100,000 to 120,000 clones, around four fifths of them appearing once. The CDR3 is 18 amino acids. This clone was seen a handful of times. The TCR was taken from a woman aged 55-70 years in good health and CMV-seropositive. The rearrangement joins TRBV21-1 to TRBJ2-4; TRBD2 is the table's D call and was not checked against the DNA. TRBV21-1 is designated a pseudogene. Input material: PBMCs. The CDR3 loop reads CASSKERASGSVKNIQYF. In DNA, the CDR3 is TGTGCCAGCAGCAAAGAAAGGGCTAGCGGGTCCGTTAAAAACATTCAGTACTTC.